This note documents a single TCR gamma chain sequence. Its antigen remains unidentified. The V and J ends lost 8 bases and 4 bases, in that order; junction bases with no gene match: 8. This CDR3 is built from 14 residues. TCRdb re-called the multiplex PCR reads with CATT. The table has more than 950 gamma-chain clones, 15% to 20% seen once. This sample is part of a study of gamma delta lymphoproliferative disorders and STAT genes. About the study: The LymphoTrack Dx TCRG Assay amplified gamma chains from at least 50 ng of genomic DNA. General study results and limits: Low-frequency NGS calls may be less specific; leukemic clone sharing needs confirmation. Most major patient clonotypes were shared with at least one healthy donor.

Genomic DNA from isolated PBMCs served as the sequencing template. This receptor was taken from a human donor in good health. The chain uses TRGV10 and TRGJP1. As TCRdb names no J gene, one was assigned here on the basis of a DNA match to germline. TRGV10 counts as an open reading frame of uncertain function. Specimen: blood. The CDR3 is CAAWEDLTGWFKIF. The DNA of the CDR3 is TGTGCTGCGTGGGAGGACCTCACTGGTTGGTTCAAGATATTT.